This T cell receptor beta chain was sequenced during a study of cytomegalovirus exposure and HLA in healthy donors (dated by TCRdb to 2016 to 2017). Regarding the complete study: The 500 to 700 repertoires of the first cohort and the 95 to 150 validation repertoires were produced on the same platform, according to a later analysis. The aim of the study was to test whether cataloging public T cell receptors could identify signatures of past pathogen exposure. A separate validation cohort of roughly 110 different subjects was used in addition to the roughly 640-subject first cohort. To predict cytomegalovirus infection status, the study combined high-throughput TCR immunosequencing, statistical association of individual TCRs with disease status, and machine learning. General conclusions and limits of the study: Of the cluster scores, around 95% were above 0 in a later analysis, which found that TCRs clustered in the first cohort also tended to co-occur in the approximately 120 validation repertoires. Cytomegalovirus status was reported to be diagnosed by the classifier with high specificity and sensitivity in both the original and validation cohorts. In the study, roughly 160 TCR beta chains were listed as associated with cytomegalovirus. Three of the identified cytomegalovirus-associated TCR beta chains were confirmed in vitro to be specific for cytomegalovirus antigens. Across donors, most TCR sequences were observed very rarely, whereas some public TCRs were present in many individuals. The validation cohort had no HLA typing available for a later analysis, so co-occurrence within that cohort was assessed over all 120 or so repertoires. According to the authors, the approach could potentially be generalized to other disease states and immunological phenotypes.

Separate from the roughly 650-subject first cohort, the validation cohort of 120 subjects was the group to which the donors belonged. Reading from cysteine to phenylalanine, the CDR3 counts 16 amino acids. The sequence is cut down to CDR3 DNA, 48 bases in frame from base 1. V ends up 1 base short and J 5 bases short, with an unmatched junction base count of 8. For CDR1 and CDR2, the germline V gene lists SGHTA and FQGNSA. With regard to this clone: The antigen it binds to is not known. No quality values exist for individual bases; no much larger clone is one base distant.

Library method: the immunoSEQ multiplex PCR assay. In the original analysis: A statistical classification framework was built for diagnosing cytomegalovirus status from the catalog of TCR beta chain sequences. TCRdb's version of the immuneACCESS table is confined to in-frame rearrangements and falls short of the full clone set. An unresolved V gene accounts for under half of the shortfall where checked; the remainder is of unknown origin. The V and J calls and clone size are taken from that table; D and trimming were inferred from the DNA. The sample profile shows about 170,000 clones; under 90% of them were found once. About a tenth of the sample lies in the top ten.

The V and J segments used are TRBV7-2 and TRBJ2-5; 9 bases in the junction line up with TRBD2. The sequenced material came from PBMCs. This TCR derives from a woman aged 18-29 years in good health and CMV-seropositive. CDR3 loop: CASSLVLAGVRETQYF. The DNA sequence follows: TGTGCCAGCAGCTTAGTTTTAGCGGGAGTGAGGGAGACCCAGTACTTC.